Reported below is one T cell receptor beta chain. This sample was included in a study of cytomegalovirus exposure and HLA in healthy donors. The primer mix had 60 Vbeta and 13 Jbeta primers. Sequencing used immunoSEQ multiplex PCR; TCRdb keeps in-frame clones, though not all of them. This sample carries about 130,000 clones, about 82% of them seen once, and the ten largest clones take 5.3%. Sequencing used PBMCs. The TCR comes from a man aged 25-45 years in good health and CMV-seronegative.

The chain's CDR3 is CSVSLSETQYF. CDR3 bases: TGCAGCGTGAGCTTGTCGGAGACCCAGTACTTC. The chain couples TRBV29-1 to TRBJ2-5; D ambiguous. The CDR3 covers 11 residues. V was clipped by 6 bases and J by 5 bases, with 10 bases between them. Germline assignment: CDR1 SQVTM and CDR2 ANQGSEA.